The TCR beta chain described here comes from a study of T cells in Graves' hyperthyroidism and ophthalmopathy (dated by TCRdb to the late 2010s). As for the study more broadly: Peripheral blood samples were taken at initial diagnosis, before any treatment was given. TCR V-J signatures able to tell the groups apart were searched for in a discovery cohort of 90 to 100 patients, of whom approximately 40 had Graves' ophthalmopathy and 57 had stable Graves' hyperthyroidism. Prospective prediction of ophthalmopathy was tested in an independent validation cohort consisting of 18 to 20 hyperthyroidism patients and 15 or so patients who later progressed to ophthalmopathy. The approximately 90 discovery patients were divided at random into training and test sets in a 7:3 ratio. The study also compared thyroid tissue and blood T-cell repertoires from five or six Graves' hyperthyroidism patients. Once sampling was done, hyperthyroidism patients were given methimazole at a starting dose of 30 mg daily, whereas ophthalmopathy patients were given high-dose intravenous methylprednisolone. The paper reports TCR Vbeta CDR3 sequencing of fewer than 150 peripheral blood samples: fewer than 50 ophthalmopathy, roughly 74 hyperthyroidism and approximately 17 progressor patients. Here is what the overall study found, with its caveats: During validation, the model predicted progression to ophthalmopathy a median of about 5.9 months ahead of onset, with 60% to 71% sensitivity and more than 72% specificity. Most expanded thyroid clonotypes (frequency above 0.001) were also detected in blood, suggesting blood repertoires may reflect thyroid immune responses. Sample size was not statistically predetermined, and blinding of investigators to group allocation was not performed. Ophthalmopathy was separated from stable hyperthyroidism by a 13 V-J signature model, with about 86% sensitivity and about 84% specificity obtained in cross-validation and 80%/75% obtained in testing.

This clonotype was detected a few times. Its antigen specificity is not known. A much larger clone differs by one base, so this may be a read error. The final CDR3 position lacks the conserved phenylalanine or tryptophan, pointing to a likely read error. Amplification of TCR beta CDR3 regions was carried out from RNA transcripts. The first round of RT-PCR for the TCR CDR3 was performed with the HTBI primer set and the Qiagen OneStep RT-PCR kit. A second multiplex PCR round built the libraries, followed by size selection and purification. Libraries were sequenced paired-end with 100 bp reads on an Illumina HiSeq2000. The source study handled its data this way. SOAPnuke was used to process the raw data, with reads discarded if the reads contained adapters or uncalled bases, had a mean Phred below 15, or lacked an exact constant-primer or identifier match. COPE v1.2.5 was used to merge high-quality paired reads, and clonotypes were defined as unique nucleotide sequences. MiTCR v1.1 was used to align the clonotypes against IMGT TRBV, TRBD and TRBJ reference segments. Analysis was restricted to V-J combinations with a frequency above 0.0001, which covered 99% to 99.2% of repertoires. A TCS score was defined as the ratio between F50 (clonal expansion) and ExV (chaos), using BLOSUM62-based TCRdist between CDR3 peptides within each V-J. Welch's t-statistics and random forest reduced around 510 V-J features to fewer than 15, which were used in a naive Bayes classifier (R e1071). The raw public reads went through TCRdb reprocessing: fastp at Q25, MiXCR clone calling, in-frame beta chains kept. Each entry is one CDR3 protein sequence, shown with its most common DNA and genes. The V and J calls follow TCRdb's processing rather than the paper's. This sample lists approximately 720,000 distinct CDR3 sequences; around 20% were detected once. The top ten constitute roughly a sixth of the sample.

From V the trimming removes 2 bases and from J it removes 5 bases, while the gene matches leave 8 bases of the junction unaccounted for. Based on the germline V gene, the CDR1 and CDR2 sequences are SNHLY and FYNNEI. Inclusive of both ends, the CDR3 amounts to 16 amino acids. Only the CDR3 portion is preserved as DNA: 48 bases, with reading frame beginning at the first base. Hyperthyroidism patients were newly diagnosed, had a disease duration of under 2 months, and were aged 18 to 65 years. Patients with uncontrolled infections, other autoimmune diseases, pregnancy or lactation were excluded. Diagnoses were established on the basis of clinical symptoms, serum thyroxine and TRAb, thyroid ultrasound, and orbital computed tomography. For progressor patients, blood was drawn at the first diagnosis of hyperthyroidism, before any ophthalmopathy symptoms had appeared. PBMCs were separated from around 9.1 ml of fresh peripheral blood using Ficoll-Paque density gradient centrifugation. Patients classed as progressors first received a Graves' hyperthyroidism diagnosis and then went on to develop ophthalmopathy during follow-up. Total RNA was extracted using Trizol reagent, and RNA quality was assessed on an Agilent 2100 Bioanalyzer.

The receptor chain draws on TRBV2 and TRBJ2-2, and 7 junction bases match TRBD1. The receptor was isolated from a woman in her 50s with Graves' hyperthyroidism that later progressed to Graves' ophthalmopathy. Input material: blood. DNA sequence: TGTGCCAGCAGTGAAAGGAGGTCAGGGGGAACCGGGGAGCTGTTTTCT. It is translated as CASSERRSGGTGELFS.